This note documents a single T cell receptor (beta chain) sequence. Its antigen remains unknown. This specimen comes from a study of T-cell reconstitution after alpha-beta-depleted transplantation in children. Study observations and caveats: Diversity and T-cell counts at one year after transplant derived mostly from new T cells. Roughly two months post-transplant, alpha-beta T cells reportedly originated from several hundred graft clones that had expanded.

The TCRbeta library incorporated unique molecular identifiers. Each CDR3 protein gets one entry after TCRdb re-called the PCR reads with MiXCR. This repertoire shows around 300,000 distinct CDR3 sequences, around 25% found once; its top ten account for about a tenth. The material was PBMCs, mostly from graft donor cells, obtained 180 days after TCRalphabeta/CD19-depleted stem cell transplant. The clonotype originates from a male patient younger than 18 who had a stem cell transplant for acute lymphoblastic leukemia, so the T cells may come from the graft donor.

The DNA for the CDR3 is TGTGCCAGCAGCCAAGTTGGAGGGCCCCTTACCTACAATGAGCAGTTCTTC. Protein sequence: CASSQVGGPLTYNEQFF. The rearrangement uses TRBV4-2 and TRBJ2-1; D might be TRBD2 (6 bases). The CDR3 is 17 residues long. From germline, CDR1 is LGHNA and CDR2 YNFKEQ. Trimming cost V 1 base and J 2 bases, with 15 bases left between them.